This T cell receptor (beta chain) was found in a study of vaccination and CD4 T cells after COVID-19. J lost 8 bases, V lost 4 bases, and 11 bases had no gene match. CDR1 and CDR2 (germline): LNHDA, SQIVND (reference sequence). This CDR3 region has 16 residues. Points on this clonotype: The antigen is not known.

The Oncomine TCR Beta short-read assay generated sequence data from the DNA of cultured CD4+ T cells. TCRdb independently ran MiXCR on the PCR reads; one entry per CDR3 protein. The table has 8,500 to 10,000 distinct CDR3 sequences, approximately 48% seen once. Treatment described: 10-day PBMC culture with coronavirus spike peptide pools or control peptides (ViraFEST assay). This receptor was identified in a human donor who had recovered from COVID-19. Specimen: CD4+ T cells from blood, cultured in vitro. The chain carries TRBV19 and TRBJ2-1, with 10 positions matching TRBD2. This CDR3 reads CASSNVASGSRHEQFF. The CDR3 DNA reads TGTGCCAGTAGTAATGTGGCTAGCGGGAGTAGGCATGAGCAGTTCTTC.